The next 14 T cell receptor beta chains were all read from a single sample in a study of blood T cells in healthy people across ages. A J-beta primer mix and a sample-barcoded 5' primer were used in a second PCR of about 7 to 12 cycles. MiXCR, applied by TCRdb to the 5' RACE reads, yields one record per CDR3 protein. The table lists about 1.4 million distinct CDR3 sequences, 59% of them singletons. Specimen: blood. The receptors come from a man between 18 and 29 years old in good health.

The chain recombines TRBV4-1 with TRBJ1-1, with TRBD1 matching 9 bases. The germline V gene encodes CDR1 MGHRA and CDR2 YSYEKL. This CDR3 is 17 amino acids long. Unmatched junction bases numbered 15, after V lost 4 bases and J lost 6 bases. In DNA, the CDR3 is TGCGCCAGCAGCCTCACACAGGGGGCGGGTGTGAAACCTGAAGCTTTCTTT. Encoded protein: CASSLTQGAGVKPEAFF.

A few counts support this clonotype. This chain's CDR3 is CSAIPIGLEQYF. The CDR3 DNA is TGCAGTGCTATCCCAATTGGGCTCGAGCAGTACTTC. This chain links TRBV20-1 with TRBJ2-7; no clear D gene. Germline CDR1 is DFQATT and CDR2 is SNEGSKA (reference sequence). Deletions cut 4 bases from V and 6 bases from J, with 13 bases between. CDR3 length: 12 amino acids.

This chain connects TRBV29-1 to TRBJ1-2; tentatively, D is TRBD1 (5 bases). This CDR3 region has 12 residues. The V end lost 4 bases, the J end lost 4 bases, and 10 bases lay between the germline ends. Germline loops: CDR1 SQVTM, CDR2 ANQGSEA. The CDR3, as DNA: TGCAGCGTTGGTGGGGGGGGCTATGGCTACACCTTC. This codes for CSVGGGGYGYTF.

V usage is TRBV12-3 or TRBV12-4 and J usage is TRBJ2-5; tentative D call: TRBD1 (5 bases). V was trimmed by 3 bases and J by 0 bases, leaving 11 bases between them. This CDR3 region has 15 residues. The CDR3 reads CASSFGASDQETQYF. The CDR3 bases are TGTGCCAGCAGTTTTGGGGCGTCAGACCAAGAGACCCAGTACTTC.

The CDR3 coding sequence is TGCAGTGGTAGGGACAGGGGAGAAAAACTGTTTTTT. Encoded protein: CSGRDRGEKLFF. J is TRBJ1-4 and V is TRBV29-1; 10 bases are a match to TRBD1. This CDR3 has 12 residues. In germline, CDR1 is SQVTM, CDR2 ANQGSEA.

The chain is built from TRBV10-3 and TRBJ1-5, with D perhaps matching TRBD1 (6 bases). The CDR3 spans 14 residues. Per germline, CDR1 ENHRY and CDR2 SYGVKD. Trimming took off 7 bases at V and 5 bases at J, with 15 bases between the two ends. As DNA, the CDR3 is TGTGCCATCAACCAACAGGGAGGACATCAGCCCCAGCATTTT. The encoded protein is CAINQQGGHQPQHF.

Details on this clonotype: A junction end diverges from the germline sequence, so it may reflect a read error. This chain connects TRBV12-3 or TRBV12-4 to TRBJ1-4; TRBD1 might be the D (5 bases). This CDR3 has 15 residues. The chain's CDR3 is CASCLAGTANEKLFF. In DNA, the CDR3 is TGTGCCAGCTGTTTAGCCGGGACGGCGAATGAAAAACTGTTTTTT.

With regard to this clonotype: A far larger clone is off by one base, so a read error is likely. For the CDR3, the DNA is TGTGCCTGCAGTTTAAGAGATACGCAGTATTTT. This sequence encodes CACSLRDTQYF. The chain recombines TRBV27 with TRBJ2-3; no clear D gene. CDR3 size: 11 residues. The germline V gene encodes CDR1 MNHEY and CDR2 SMNVEV (reference sequence).

This sequence joins TRBV27 and TRBJ1-1; D is unclear. Germline CDR1 is MNHEY and CDR2 is SMNVEV (reference sequence). V was trimmed by 3 bases and J by 7 bases, leaving 12 bases between them. The CDR3 spans 13 residues. This chain's CDR3 is CASSLRDRGEAFF. The CDR3 region has the DNA TGTGCCAGCAGTTTGAGGGATCGGGGTGAAGCTTTCTTT.

The table lists this clonotype with a few counts. J is TRBJ2-3 and V is TRBV11-2; the match to TRBD1 covers 8 bases. The germline gives CDR1 SGHAT, CDR2 FQNNGV. This CDR3 is 16 amino acids long. Unmatched junction bases numbered 10, after V lost 5 bases and J lost 3 bases. The CDR3 reads CASSPGGQVSTDTQYF. The DNA for the CDR3 is TGTGCCAGCAGCCCAGGGGGACAGGTATCAACAGATACGCAGTATTTT.

This clonotype turned up a few times. This chain links TRBV2 with TRBJ2-4; D ambiguous. Trimming shortened V by 5 bases and J by 5 bases, and 13 bases separated the two germline ends. The CDR3 is 14 amino acids. Looked up from germline, CDR1 is SNHLY and CDR2 is FYNNEI. CDR3 sequence (DNA): TGTGCCAGCAGTTTCCGGGCCAGGCAAAACATTCAGTACTTC. This gives the protein CASSFRARQNIQYF.

The chain carries TRBV7-9 and TRBJ1-5; maybe TRBD1 (6 bases). Trimming cost V 4 bases and J 0 bases, with 16 bases left between them. This CDR3 is 17 amino acids long. Germline assignment: CDR1 SEHNR and CDR2 FQNEAQ (reference sequence). The chain's CDR3 is CASSYSLQGSSNQPQHF. CDR3 nucleotide sequence: TGTGCCAGCAGCTATTCGCTACAGGGAAGTAGCAATCAGCCCCAGCATTTT.

There are a few counts of this clonotype. V usage is TRBV6-5 and J usage is TRBJ2-1; D is unclear. The V end lost 0 bases, the J end lost 10 bases, and 22 bases lay between the germline ends. The CDR3 sequence is 17 residues long. Per germline, CDR1 MNHEY and CDR2 SVGAGI. The CDR3 bases are TGTGCCAGCAGTTACTCTTGGTTTAAGGGTATCAAGGGAGAGCAGTTCTTC. It specifies CASSYSWFKGIKGEQFF.

The V call is TRBV29-1, the J call TRBJ2-1, with D perhaps TRBD2 (7 bases). Germline values: CDR1 SQVTM, CDR2 ANQGSEA. The CDR3 runs 14 residues. V lost 6 bases to trimming and J lost 2 bases, with 14 bases between them. The CDR3 bases are TGCAGCGTGGGGGGGGCAGGACCCTACAATGAGCAGTTCTTC. Protein sequence: CSVGGAGPYNEQFF.